This T cell receptor beta chain was obtained from a study of regulatory T cells in long-lasting Graves disease (dated by TCRdb to the early 2020s). For context, the study as a whole: Persistent Graves' disease meant more than 5 years of antithyroid drug treatment with TSH receptor autoantibodies that stayed positive. The study was conducted in China and was registered as a clinical trial. This study used TCR sequencing and RNA sequencing of peripheral blood to compare persistent Graves' disease patients against newly diagnosed Graves' disease patients. On average, persistent Graves' disease patients in the clinical cohort had been on antithyroid drugs for approximately ten years. A total of 35 or so samples underwent TCR sequencing: 13 from persistent and roughly 20 from newly diagnosed Graves' disease patients.

According to the study, the label for this sample's time point signals: persistent/refractory GD, antithyroid drugs over 5 years with positive TRAb. For both TCR sequencing and RNA sequencing, RNA was extracted from PBMCs in TRIzol. The diagnosis of Graves' disease followed American Thyroid Association guidelines. The patients came from an endocrinology department in Xi'an, China. Each patient gave approximately 9 milliliters of peripheral blood, collected in an EDTA anticoagulant tube. Ficoll Paque Plus density gradient separation was used to isolate PBMCs, and no further T cell sorting was done. RNA quality was checked with an Agilent 2100 Bioanalyzer and agarose gel, and concentration with a NanoDrop 2000. The receptor library was made with multiplex PCR. TCRdb names Illumina HiSeq 4000 as the instrument used. To build TCR beta libraries, CDR3 regions were amplified by Arm-PCR using iRepertoire HTBI primers. PCR products were gel purified before sequencing. The original pipeline was this. Gene usage analysis of CDR3 amino acid clonotypes relied on the roughly 60 TRBV and 15 or so TRBJ segments identified across samples. COPE and FqMerger were used to merge the filtered high-quality paired reads into contigs. BLAST was used to align contigs to IMGT TRBV, TRBD and TRBJ reference genes, with CDR3 defined following IMGT. Clonotypes above 0.1% frequency were classified as highly expanded clones. Shannon entropy was used to measure repertoire diversity, and the Gini coefficient was used to measure V-J evenness. Public clonotypes were defined as clonotypes shared by more than one individual. Using fastp at Q25 and MiXCR, TCRdb reprocessed the public reads and kept productive beta chains. Identical CDR3 proteins give one entry, which carries the most common genes and DNA. The V and J calls and clone size are TCRdb's, not the authors'. Recorded for this sample are under 500,000 distinct CDR3 sequences; roughly 20% of them occurred a single time. Under 9% of the sample is in the top ten clones.

About this clonotype: No cognate antigen has been identified for it. No clone much larger than this one lies a single base away; base qualities are absent.

General study outcomes and caveats: A larger number of public clonotypes was shared among persistent patients (approximately 3,000) than among newly diagnosed patients (approximately 1,000). Because the primary lesion, thyroid tissue, could not be accessed, the study looked at peripheral blood alone. As a limitation, the authors acknowledged that the small sample size may reduce accuracy. Only the TCR beta chain was sequenced and analyzed. Preferential use of TRBV28, TRBJ1-2 and TRBJ2-5 was observed in persistent disease, whereas TRBV20-1 and TRBJ2-1 were favored in newly diagnosed disease. Persistent Graves' disease patients showed lower TCR Shannon entropy and fewer highly expanded clones than newly diagnosed patients, suggesting clonal expansion.

V is clipped by 8 bases and J by 4 bases, and the sequence between their germline boundaries is 14 bases long. The CDR3, from cysteine to phenylalanine, totals 13 residues. The CDR3 DNA has 39 bases and is translated from base 1. CDR1 SEHNR and CDR2 FQNEAQ were looked up in the germline V gene (reference sequence). The specimen comprised peripheral blood mononuclear cells (PBMCs), sampled when the disease was refractory, from a patient treated with antithyroid drugs. The source of this sequence is a female donor with Graves disease. The V gene is TRBV7-9 and the J gene is TRBJ1-1, with the D gene not clear enough to name. The DNA sequence follows: TGTGCCAGCGGGTCGGGCTTCGGCACTGAAGCTTTCTTT. Its translation is CASGSGFGTEAFF.